The 31 T cell receptor beta chains below come from one sample, sequenced in a study of cytomegalovirus exposure and HLA in healthy donors. The PCR was carried out with 60 Vbeta primers and 13 Jbeta primers. The data were produced by immunoSEQ multiplex PCR, yet TCRdb's version contains in-frame clones alone and is incomplete. The sample carries 85,000 to 100,000 clones, nearly 80% recorded once. The sequenced sample was PBMCs. These receptors came from a woman aged 40 to 55 in good health and CMV-seronegative.

This clone was seen only once. The chain employs TRBV6-4 and TRBJ2-3; TRBD2 might be the D (6 bases). The CDR3 spans 14 residues. Germline-derived CDR1 and CDR2 are MRHNA and SNTAGT. V gave up 5 bases and J gave up 2 bases, with 11 bases separating them. CDR3 sequence (DNA): TGTGCCAGCAGTTTTAGCGGATTCACAGATACGCAGTATTTT. This translates into CASSFSGFTDTQYF.

This clone was counted between two and nine times. V usage is TRBV2 and J usage is TRBJ1-2; perhaps TRBD1 as D (6 bases). Germline values: CDR1 SNHLY, CDR2 FYNNEI. The CDR3 covers 13 residues. The V gene lost 6 bases and the J gene lost 8 bases, with 16 bases spanning the gap. For the CDR3, the DNA is TGTGCCAGCAGCCCAGCCAGGGGAAAGGGCTACACCTTC. Translation gives CASSPARGKGYTF.

The gene calls are TRBV19 and TRBJ2-7; the match to TRBD2 covers 7 bases. The CDR3 spans 14 residues. Germline V gene sequence: CDR1 LNHDA, CDR2 SQIVND (reference sequence). Unmatched junction bases numbered 4, after V lost 3 bases and J lost 2 bases. CDR3 protein: CASSISSGTYEQYF. The CDR3 DNA is TGTGCCAGTAGTATTTCTAGCGGTACCTACGAGCAGTACTTC.

This chain joins TRBV28 and TRBJ2-1, with 7 positions matching TRBD1. J gave up 6 bases and V 4 bases, and 6 bases lay outside the gene matches. CDR1 and CDR2 (germline): MDHEN, SYDVKM. The CDR3 sequence is 14 residues long. The CDR3 is CASSYMTGINEQFF. The CDR3 DNA reads TGTGCCAGCAGTTATATGACAGGGATCAATGAGCAGTTCTTC.

The V and J genes are TRBV27 and TRBJ1-5; D is undetermined. V was shortened by 3 bases and J by 3 bases, with 12 bases between the two germline ends. The germline CDR1 and CDR2 sequences are MNHEY and SMNVEV (reference sequence). This CDR3 comprises 15 residues. CDR3 in DNA: TGTGCCAGCAGTTTTGGGGAGGATGACAATCAGCCCCAGCATTTT. It codes for CASSFGEDDNQPQHF.

This clone was found a few times. The chain combines TRBV29-1 with TRBJ2-1; tentative D call: TRBD2 (5 bases). CDR3 length equals 10 residues. Trimming took 3 bases from V and 11 from J, leaving 8 bases between them. The germline V gene encodes CDR1 SQVTM and CDR2 ANQGSEA. CDR3 region: CSVESGQQFF. Written as DNA, the CDR3 is TGCAGCGTTGAGAGCGGTCAGCAGTTCTTC.

This clone was counted once. The rearrangement joins TRBV6-1 to TRBJ1-5; the match to TRBD1 covers 8 bases. This CDR3 is built from 16 residues. After removal of 4 bases from V and 1 base from J, the junction contained 6 bases not matched to a gene. Germline V gene data show CDR1 as MNHNS and CDR2 as SASEGT. Here the CDR3 DNA reads TGTGCCAGCAGTGCGACAGGGGCGCGAAGCAATCAGCCCCAGCATTTT. It specifies CASSATGARSNQPQHF.

The chain employs TRBV30 and TRBJ2-7; tentatively, D is TRBD1 (5 bases). CDR3 length equals 12 residues. Germline CDR1 reads GTSNPN; CDR2 reads SVGIG (reference sequence). Trimming took off 4 bases at V and 1 base at J, with 8 bases between the two ends. The CDR3 DNA reads TGTGCCTGGAATCAGGGTTCCTACGAGCAGTACTTC. Translated, it gives CAWNQGSYEQYF.

In DNA, the CDR3 is TGTGCCAGCAGGGAATCCGGGACAGGGGTTGGTTCGGGTGAAAAACTGTTTTTT. Translating gives CASRESGTGVGSGEKLFF. The chain couples TRBV6-1 to TRBJ1-4; 10 bases match TRBD1. Germline V CDR1 and CDR2: MNHNS, SASEGT. The CDR3 covers 18 residues. Losses at the gene ends were 6 bases for V and 7 bases for J; bases not matched to a gene: 17.

The V and J genes are TRBV5-6 and TRBJ1-6, with D perhaps matching TRBD1 (5 bases). Trimming left V 1 base short and J 4 bases short, with 9 bases between. This CDR3 is 15 amino acids long. CDR1 SGHDT and CDR2 YYEEEE come from the germline V gene. The CDR3 here is CASSLLDSYNSPLHF. CDR3 nucleotide sequence: TGTGCCAGCAGCTTGTTAGACAGTTATAATTCACCCCTCCACTTT.

This chain uses TRBV27 with TRBJ2-2; TRBD1 aligns across 11 bases. Germline CDR1 and CDR2: MNHEY and SMNVEV (reference sequence). V was clipped by 5 bases and J by 5 bases; unmatched bases: 4. The CDR3 length is 15 residues. The CDR3 DNA sequence: TGTGCCAGCAGTCTGGGGACAGGGGGAACCGGGGAGCTGTTTTTT. This sequence encodes CASSLGTGGTGELFF.

The chain links TRBV9 to TRBJ2-7; D not certain. V lost 0 bases and J 1 base, leaving 11 bases between the germline ends. The germline CDR1 and CDR2 sequences are SGDLS and YYNGEE. The CDR3 runs 15 residues. Here the CDR3 reads CASSVGSGPSYEQYF. Here the CDR3 DNA reads TGTGCCAGCAGCGTAGGGTCAGGTCCTTCCTACGAGCAGTACTTC.

This clone has only a few counts. This chain uses TRBV6-1 with TRBJ2-7; the match to TRBD2 covers 8 bases. V lost 2 bases, J lost 7 bases, and 10 bases stayed unmatched. Per germline, CDR1 MNHNS and CDR2 SASEGT. The CDR3 is made up of 15 amino acids. CDR3 nucleotide sequence: TGTGCCAGCAGTGAACAAACGGGGGGGGCAAGGGAGCAGTACTTC. Translation gives CASSEQTGGAREQYF.

CDR3 DNA sequence: TGTGCCAGCAGAGCACCTACAGGGATGGGCACTGAAGCTTTCTTT. Its translation is CASRAPTGMGTEAFF. The chain joins TRBV2 to TRBJ1-1; tentative D call: TRBD1 (6 bases). From germline, CDR1 is SNHLY and CDR2 FYNNEI. The ends were cut back, 6 bases at V and 4 bases at J, with 18 bases in the middle. The CDR3 consists of 15 residues.

This chain uses TRBV4-1 with TRBJ2-1; D might be TRBD2 (5 bases). The CDR3 is 16 amino acids. Germline V gene lookup returns CDR1 MGHRA and CDR2 YSYEKL. V was cut by 0 bases and J by 0 bases, with 9 bases left in between. The chain's CDR3 is CASSQDWAGSYNEQFF. The CDR3, as DNA: TGCGCCAGCAGCCAAGATTGGGCGGGCTCCTACAATGAGCAGTTCTTC.

This clone was seen once. This CDR3 is also generated by other DNA sequences in the sample. This chain links TRBV5-1 with TRBJ2-7; possible D gene TRBD2, 6 bases. The CDR3 has 15 residues. V was clipped by 0 bases and J by 3 bases, with 13 bases between them. Looked up from germline, CDR1 is SGHRS and CDR2 is YFSETQ. CDR3 amino acids: CASSLVAGSSYEQYF. In nucleotides, the CDR3 is TGCGCCAGCAGCTTGGTCGCGGGGTCGAGCTACGAGCAGTACTTC.

J is TRBJ1-1 and V is TRBV11-2; no clear D gene. CDR1 is SGHAT, CDR2 FQNNGV, per germline. The CDR3 sequence is 15 residues long. The ends were cut back, 3 bases at V and 10 bases at J, with 21 bases in the middle. Here the CDR3 reads CASSLTGKKEVGAFF. The CDR3 DNA reads TGTGCCAGCAGCTTGACCGGGAAGAAAGAAGTTGGAGCTTTCTTT.

This chain uses TRBV7-2 with TRBJ1-3, with 10 bases that match TRBD1. The germline CDR1 and CDR2 sequences are SGHTA and FQGNSA. Trimming at V came to 0 bases and at J to 2 bases, leaving 7 bases not matched to a gene. The CDR3 runs to 18 residues. The CDR3 region has the DNA TGTGCCAGCAGCTTAGCGCCTTCGGGACAGGGGACTGGAAACACCATATATTTT. This codes for CASSLAPSGQGTGNTIYF.

This chain connects TRBV18 to TRBJ1-5; D is perhaps TRBD1 (5 bases). CDR3 size: 14 residues. Looked up from germline, CDR1 is KGHSH and CDR2 is LQKENI. The V and J ends lost 6 bases and 3 bases respectively, with 12 bases between them. CDR3 loop: CASSPGQVNQPQHF. In DNA form, the CDR3 reads TGTGCCAGCTCCCCCGGACAAGTCAATCAGCCCCAGCATTTT. The full variable domain, in which reference TRBV18 and TRBJ1-5 provide the parts outside the CDR3, is NAGVMQNPRHLVRRRGQEARLRCSPMKGHSHVYWYRQLPEEGLKFMVYLQKENIIDESGMPKERFSAEFPKEGPSILRIQQVVRGDSAAYFCASSPGQVNQPQHFGDGTRLSIL.

The rearrangement links TRBV7-7 to TRBJ2-2; 11 bases agree with TRBD1. Germline trimming cut 5 bases from V and 6 bases from J; bases unmatched to any gene: 8. The CDR3 extends over 16 amino acids. Per the germline V gene, CDR1 is SSHAT and CDR2 is FNYEAQ (reference sequence). CDR3 in DNA: TGTGCCAGCAGCCCATGGGTGGGACAGGGGGCCGGGGAGCTGTTTTTT. Translating it yields CASSPWVGQGAGELFF.

The chain uses TRBV7-2 and TRBJ1-2, with D uncertain. The CDR3 runs 12 residues. Trimming shortened V by 1 base and J by 4 bases, and 4 bases separated the two germline ends. CDR1 SGHTA and CDR2 FQGNSA come from the germline V gene. This chain's CDR3 is CASSLGAYGYTF. CDR3 in DNA: TGTGCCAGCAGCTTAGGAGCCTATGGCTACACCTTC.

The chain recombines TRBV18 with TRBJ1-3; D may be TRBD1 (5 bases). The CDR3 loop spans 15 amino acids. The germline CDR1 and CDR2 sequences are KGHSH and LQKENI. Trimming stripped 5 bases from V and 0 bases from J, with 11 bases between. As DNA, the CDR3 is TGTGCCAGCTCAGAAGGGGAAAGCTCTGGAAACACCATATATTTT. Amino acids: CASSEGESSGNTIYF.

J is TRBJ1-6 and V is TRBV30; D ambiguous. The CDR3 extends over 12 amino acids. The germline V gene has CDR1 GTSNPN and CDR2 SVGIG (reference sequence). V was cut by 2 bases and J by 12 bases, with 11 bases left in between. The CDR3 loop is CAWSQLGVPLHF. CDR3 in DNA: TGTGCCTGGAGTCAACTAGGTGTACCCCTCCACTTT.

J is TRBJ2-1 and V is TRBV4-1; TRBD1 aligns across 8 bases. This CDR3 spans 15 amino acids. Germline CDR1 reads MGHRA; CDR2 reads YSYEKL. V lost 1 base and J lost 5; bases outside the gene matches: 4. For the CDR3, the DNA is TGCGCCAGCAGCCAAGTTTCGGACAGGGACAATGAGCAGTTCTTC. Translating gives CASSQVSDRDNEQFF.

The chain couples TRBV30 to TRBJ1-1, with 7 bases that match TRBD1. Germline CDR1 is GTSNPN and CDR2 is SVGIG (reference sequence). CDR3 length equals 17 residues. Losses at the gene ends were 1 base for V and 2 bases for J; bases not matched to a gene: 13. CDR3 sequence reads: CAWSGGTAMRYNTEAFF. The CDR3 nucleotides are TGTGCCTGGAGTGGAGGGACAGCCATGCGGTATAACACTGAAGCTTTCTTT.

This clone was seen a few times. The J gene is TRBJ1-1, the V gene TRBV6-6; tentatively, D is TRBD1 (5 bases). CDR1 and CDR2 from the germline V gene are MNHNY and SVGAGI (reference sequence). This CDR3 spans 15 amino acids. The V and J ends lost 5 bases and 1 base respectively, with 14 bases between them. In DNA form, the CDR3 reads TGTGCCAGCAGTGGGCGAGTTCAGGGGAACACTGAAGCTTTCTTT. It codes for CASSGRVQGNTEAFF.

The chain employs TRBV27 and TRBJ1-1, with D perhaps TRBD1 (5 bases). Deletions cut 2 bases from V and 1 base from J, with 14 bases between. The CDR3 is made up of 16 amino acids. Germline V gene sequence: CDR1 MNHEY, CDR2 SMNVEV (reference sequence). The CDR3: CASSLATAGSNTEAFF. For the CDR3, the DNA is TGTGCCAGCAGTTTAGCTACGGCAGGGTCGAACACTGAAGCTTTCTTT.

The chain couples TRBV5-8 to TRBJ1-6, with TRBD1 identical over 7 bases. This CDR3 has 15 amino acids. After removal of 1 base from V and 3 bases from J, the junction contained 1 base not matched to a gene. CDR1 and CDR2 from the germline V gene are SGHTS and YDEGEE. In nucleotides, the CDR3 is TGTGCCAGCAGCTTGAGGGACAGCTATAATTCACCCCTCCACTTT. This sequence encodes CASSLRDSYNSPLHF.

This clone was seen a single time. The chain carries TRBV20-1 and TRBJ2-7, with a possible D match to TRBD1 (6 bases). V was pared by 4 bases and J by 4 bases, with 8 bases between. CDR1 is DFQATT, CDR2 SNEGSKA, per germline (reference sequence). CDR3 size: 11 residues. The CDR3 is CSATDRYEQYF. DNA of the CDR3: TGCAGTGCTACGGACAGATACGAGCAGTACTTC.

J is TRBJ1-1 and V is TRBV6-6; TRBD1 might be the D (6 bases). The V gene lost 6 bases and the J gene lost 1 base, with 12 bases spanning the gap. CDR3 length: 14 residues. Germline V gives CDR1 MNHNY, CDR2 SVGAGI (reference sequence). The CDR3 nucleotides are TGTGCCAGCAGAGTACCGACAGGGAACACTGAAGCTTTCTTT. Protein sequence: CASRVPTGNTEAFF.

The J gene is TRBJ1-1, the V gene TRBV4-2; a weak D match, TRBD1 (6 bases). CDR1 and CDR2 from the germline V gene are LGHNA and YNFKEQ. The CDR3 is made up of 15 amino acids. Trimming removed 0 bases at V and 4 bases at J, with 12 bases between. CDR3 coding DNA: TGTGCCAGCAGCCAAGACAACAGGGTGGGCACTGAAGCTTTCTTT. It is translated as CASSQDNRVGTEAFF.